This T cell receptor beta chain was sequenced during a study of blood T cell repertoires in COVID-19. Study summary: Both acute and convalescent COVID-19 samples were obtained from the United States, Italy and Spain. Sample material is recorded as cDNA or gDNA derived from T cells, B-cell-depleted T cells, or PBMCs.

CDR1 is SGHNT, CDR2 YENEEA, per germline. Trimming removed 9 bases at V and 0 bases at J, with 14 bases between. CDR3 length: 14 residues. In the source study's methods: Reference gene primers were amplified, and this amplification served to estimate nucleated cell counts. Clones were read by immunoSEQ multiplex PCR, and TCRdb kept only the in-frame ones, dropping some. V and J calls and clone size follow that table, whereas D and trimming were derived from the DNA. The data contain some 77,000 clones, approximately 80% of them seen just once; the ten biggest clones take up 20% to 25%. The chain is built from TRBV11-3 and TRBJ1-1; D is unclear. Input material: peripheral blood. The TCR sequence derives from a woman in her 70s with acute or convalescent COVID-19. CDR3 DNA: TGTGCCAGTCATTGGGAGAGAATGAACACTGAAGCTTTCTTT. Residues: CASHWERMNTEAFF.